These T cell receptor beta chains were read from a single sample in a study of identical twins. TCRdb re-derived calls from the 5' RACE reads in MiXCR, one entry per CDR3 protein. The table records 240,000 or so distinct CDR3 sequences, over 9.5% of them present only once. This sample also appeared in a second study, on yellow fever vaccine responses in identical twins.

Sequencing was done on a sample of memory (CD45RO+) T cells sorted from blood. The source of these receptors is a woman under 30 in good health. Each CDR3 is given with its conserved first and last residue. A D gene is named only where the DNA matches it firmly. Size is omitted from some rows. Given values are once, few, many or a class for expanded clones.

TRBJ2-3 | - | TRBD2 | TRBV20-1 | CSAPTSGRTDTQYF | TGCAGTGCTCCGACTAGCGGGAGAACAGATACGCAGTATTTT
TRBJ2-7 | few | - | TRBV2 | CASSGKARQAPYEQYF | TGTGCCAGCAGTGGAAAGGCCAGACAGGCCCCTTACGAGCAGTACTTC
TRBJ2-7 | once | - | TRBV7-9 | CASSPDRTLSYEQYF | TGTGCCAGCAGCCCCGATCGGACGCTCTCCTACGAGCAGTACTTC
TRBJ2-1 | many | TRBD1 | TRBV5-1 | CASSLELAGTGHNEQFF | TGCGCCAGCAGCTTGGAACTCGCCGGGACAGGACACAATGAGCAGTTCTTC
TRBJ2-1 | few | TRBD2 | TRBV9 | CASSSTSGRVNEQFF | TGTGCCAGCAGCTCTACTAGCGGGAGAGTAAATGAGCAGTTCTTC
TRBJ2-6 | - | TRBD2 | TRBV11-3 | CASSLVTGTSGGTGSGANVLTF | TGTGCCAGCAGCTTAGTGACCGGGACTAGCGGGGGTACTGGGTCTGGGGCCAACGTCCTGACTTTC
TRBJ2-1 | - | TRBD2 | TRBV6-5 | CASSYSGSGSSYNEQFF | TGTGCCAGCAGTTACTCGGGGAGCGGGAGTTCCTACAATGAGCAGTTCTTC
TRBJ2-7 | many | - | TRBV28 | CASGPQEYYEQYF | TGTGCCAGCGGACCACAGGAATACTACGAGCAGTACTTC
TRBJ1-1 | - | TRBD1 | TRBV12-3/TRBV12-4 | CASSLGDRGTEAFF | TGTGCCAGCAGTCTGGGGGACAGGGGCACTGAAGCTTTCTTT
TRBJ2-5 | - | - | TRBV28 | CASNSRGEVRKTQYF | TGTGCCAGCAACTCACGGGGCGAGGTTCGAAAGACCCAGTACTTC
TRBJ2-5 | few | - | TRBV5-6 | CASSLRATRETQYF | TGTGCCAGCAGCTTGCGGGCTACACGAGAGACCCAGTACTTC
TRBJ2-5 | few | - | TRBV27 | CASSLSQGLQETQYF | TGTGCCAGCAGTTTATCGCAGGGACTTCAAGAGACCCAGTACTTC
TRBJ1-4 | few | - | TRBV7-2 | CASSLFQTVREKLFF | TGTGCCAGCAGCTTATTCCAAACTGTGAGAGAAAAACTGTTTTTT
TRBJ2-7 | - | - | TRBV20-1 | CSALPSASEQYF | TGCAGTGCACTACCCTCAGCTAGTGAGCAGTACTTC
TRBJ2-5 | - | - | TRBV20-1 | CSARDHESQTETQYF | TGCAGTGCTAGAGATCATGAGTCTCAGACGGAGACCCAGTACTTC
TRBJ1-1 | - | - | TRBV20-1 | CSAPPRNTEAFF | TGCAGTGCCCCCCCCCGGAACACTGAAGCTTTCTTT
TRBJ2-7 | - | TRBD2 | TRBV6-1 | CATTWTSFGSEQYF | TGTGCCACCACCTGGACTAGCTTTGGGAGTGAGCAGTACTTC
TRBJ2-7 | - | - | TRBV28 | CASRENGPGVSYEQYF | TGTGCCAGCCGGGAGAATGGGCCAGGGGTTTCCTACGAGCAGTACTTC
TRBJ2-1 | many | TRBD1 | TRBV5-1 | CASTVTGTNRNNEQFF | TGCGCCAGCACCGTGACAGGGACCAATCGCAACAATGAGCAGTTCTTC
TRBJ2-1 | many | TRBD2 | TRBV12-3/TRBV12-4 | CATSGLQFGEQFF | TGTGCCACCTCGGGACTACAGTTTGGTGAGCAGTTCTTC
TRBJ2-7 | - | - | TRBV6-4 | CASSPTGDSYEQYF | TGTGCCAGCAGTCCGACAGGAGACTCCTACGAGCAGTACTTC
TRBJ1-4 | - | - | TRBV15 | CATSLYNPGSEKLFF | TGTGCCACCAGCTTGTACAACCCCGGGAGTGAAAAACTGTTTTTT
TRBJ2-5 | many | TRBD2 | TRBV20-1 | CSARLGGARETQYF | TGCAGTGCTAGACTCGGGGGGGCCCGAGAGACCCAGTACTTC
TRBJ2-2 | few | - | TRBV27 | CASSLMLRAGELFF | TGTGCCAGCAGTTTAATGCTCAGGGCCGGGGAGCTGTTTTTT
TRBJ2-5 | many | TRBD2 | TRBV20-1 | CSAGDYGILAGDTQYF | TGCAGTGCTGGAGATTACGGCATACTAGCGGGTGACACCCAGTACTTC
TRBJ1-5 | few | - | TRBV12-3/TRBV12-4 | CASSADKGPQHF | TGTGCCAGCAGTGCCGACAAGGGGCCCCAGCATTTT
TRBJ2-2 | few | - | TRBV7-9 | CASSLGYRATGELFF | TGTGCCAGCAGCCTCGGGTACAGGGCGACCGGGGAGCTGTTTTTT
TRBJ2-3 | - | TRBD2 | TRBV12-3/TRBV12-4 | CASSLNTGGLTDTQYF | TGTGCCAGCAGTTTAAATACGGGAGGCCTCACAGATACGCAGTATTTT
TRBJ2-5 | few | - | TRBV20-1 | CMDGVHQETQYF | TGCATGGACGGGGTTCACCAAGAGACCCAGTACTTC
TRBJ2-3 | - | - | TRBV5-1 | CASSLEGRGVTDTQYF | TGCGCCAGCAGCTTGGAGGGCAGGGGAGTCACAGATACGCAGTATTTT
TRBJ1-4 | few | - | TRBV27 | CASSLRLRNEKLFF | TGTGCCAGCAGTTTGAGACTCCGTAATGAAAAACTGTTTTTT
TRBJ2-1 | - | TRBD1 | TRBV5-1 | CASRKAPVMQTGQNYNEQFF | TGCGCCAGCAGAAAGGCGCCGGTTATGCAGACGGGACAGAACTACAATGAGCAGTTCTTC
TRBJ1-2 | few | - | TRBV20-1 | CSATLPGFSVYGYTF | TGCAGTGCTACACTCCCAGGGTTTTCGGTCTATGGCTACACCTTC
TRBJ2-5 | few | TRBD2 | TRBV11-2 | CASSAGTTGKETQYF | TGTGCCAGCAGCGCCGGGACTACGGGAAAAGAGACCCAGTACTTC
TRBJ2-5 | - | - | TRBV3-1 | CASSNKGETQYF | TGTGCCAGCAGCAATAAAGGGGAGACCCAGTACTTC
TRBJ1-1 | - | - | TRBV12-3/TRBV12-4 | CASTLKQVSEAFF | TGTGCCAGCACCCTCAAGCAGGTTAGCGAAGCTTTCTTT
TRBJ1-5 | few | TRBD1 | TRBV3-1 | CASSQAGTGNQPQHF | TGTGCCAGCAGCCAGGCGGGGACAGGGAATCAGCCCCAGCATTTT
TRBJ2-7 | many | TRBD2 | TRBV15 | CATSRDSGGVNEQYF | TGTGCCACCAGCAGAGATAGCGGGGGGGTCAACGAGCAGTACTTC
TRBJ2-5 | - | - | TRBV20-1 | CSAGRIAQETHYF | TGCAGTGCGGGGCGCATCGCCCAAGAGACCCATTACTTC
TRBJ2-3 | few | - | TRBV6-1 | CASSGRQGGGTDTQYF | TGTGCCAGCAGTGGTCGACAGGGAGGGGGCACAGATACGCAGTATTTT
TRBJ2-1 | many | - | TRBV5-1 | CASSLEGGRSYNEQFF | TGCGCCAGCAGCTTGGAGGGGGGACGCTCCTACAATGAGCAGTTCTTC
TRBJ1-1 | few | - | TRBV5-6 | CASSLSAGVAFF | TGTGCCAGCAGCTTGTCGGCAGGGGTGGCTTTCTTT
TRBJ1-2 | few | TRBD1 | TRBV3-1 | CASSQRDREDIYGYTF | TGTGCCAGCAGCCAACGGGACAGGGAGGATATCTATGGCTACACCTTC
TRBJ2-3 | - | TRBD2 | TRBV20-1 | CSARPRLAGATDTQYF | TGCAGTGCTCGCCCCCGACTAGCGGGAGCGACAGATACGCAGTATTTT
TRBJ1-1 | many | - | TRBV5-1 | CASSLLHSNTEAFF | TGCGCCAGCAGCTTGCTGCATTCGAACACTGAAGCTTTCTTT
TRBJ2-5 | - | - | TRBV3-1 | CASSPTGQWETQYF | TGTGCCAGCAGCCCTACTGGACAGTGGGAGACCCAGTACTTC
TRBJ2-1 | many | - | TRBV6-5 | CASSYLGNEQFF | TGTGCCAGCAGTTATCTGGGCAATGAGCAGTTCTTC
TRBJ2-7 | - | - | TRBV18 | CASSGGRSYEQYF | TGTGCCAGCTCAGGAGGACGCTCCTACGAGCAGTACTTC
TRBJ2-7 | few | - | TRBV20-1 | CSARDTGSIYEQYF | TGCAGTGCTAGAGATACCGGGAGCATCTACGAGCAGTACTTC
TRBJ2-7 | - | - | TRBV11-2 | CASSLAGAPYEQYF | TGTGCCAGCAGCTTAGCAGGGGCACCCTACGAGCAGTACTTC
TRBJ2-2 | - | TRBD2 | TRBV20-1 | CSARRGRVNTGELFF | TGCAGTGCTAGACGCGGGAGGGTAAACACCGGGGAGCTGTTTTTT
TRBJ2-7 | many | - | TRBV20-1 | CSAQVANYEQYF | TGCAGTGCTCAGGTGGCCAACTACGAGCAGTACTTC